This TCR beta chain is from a study of blood T cell repertoires in COVID-19. Study details: Acute and convalescent COVID-19 samples came from the United States, Italy and Spain. From T cells, B-cell-depleted T cells, or PBMCs came the material, which was cDNA or gDNA.

Followed longitudinally, the Seattle patients had been enrolled during active infection. Trimming left V 0 bases short and J 0 bases short, with 11 bases between. The V gene's germline CDR1 is PRHDT and CDR2 FYEKMQ (reference sequence). The CDR3 is made up of 16 amino acids. Original methodology: Amplification from reference gene primers served as the basis for estimated nucleated cell counts. Sequenced by immunoSEQ multiplex PCR; TCRdb stores in-frame clones only, minus some. V and J calls and clone size are as listed in that table; D and trimming were resolved from the DNA. The sample comprises 9,500 to 15,000 clones, around 70% of which are singletons, and 9.5% to 13% rests with the top ten.

V is TRBV13 and J is TRBJ1-1, with D uncertain. The sample consisted of peripheral blood. This receptor was obtained from a man in his sixties with COVID-19, enrolled during active disease. The CDR3 DNA sequence: TGTGCCAGCAGCTTAGGAGCGAGCCTACTGAACACTGAAGCTTTCTTT. It translates to CASSLGASLLNTEAFF.